Below, 26 T cell receptor beta chains from the same sample are listed, as sequenced in a study of cytomegalovirus exposure and HLA in healthy donors. Amplification used 60 Vbeta primers and 13 Jbeta primers. Assay: immunoSEQ multiplex PCR; the TCRdb copy retains only in-frame clones and omits some. The sample yields roughly 140,000 clones, approximately 71% seen once. The sequencing input was PBMCs. The receptors here all came from a woman in her forties or fifties in good health and CMV-seronegative.

This clone was seen a handful of times. CDR3 in amino acids: CASSLGGGNQPQHF. CDR3 nucleotides: TGTGCCAGCAGCTTGGGGGGGGGCAATCAGCCCCAGCATTTT. This chain joins TRBV5-8 and TRBJ1-5; D possibly corresponds to TRBD1 (5 bases). V was trimmed by 0 bases and J by 2 bases, leaving 6 bases between them. Germline CDR1 reads SGHTS; CDR2 reads YDEGEE. This CDR3 region has 14 residues. The full variable domain, in which reference TRBV5-8 and TRBJ1-5 provide the parts outside the CDR3, is EAGVTQSPTHLIKTRGQQATLRCSPISGHTSVYWYQQALGLGLQFLLWYDEGEERNRGNFPPRFSGRQFPNYSSELNVNALELEDSALYLCASSLGGGNQPQHFGDGTRLSIL.

V usage is TRBV2 and J usage is TRBJ1-1; the D is unclear. Germline CDR1 reads SNHLY; CDR2 reads FYNNEI. The CDR3 is 13 amino acids. The V end lost 4 bases, the J end lost 1 base, and 7 bases lay between the germline ends. The DNA of the CDR3 is TGTGCCAGCAGTGGGGCCAAGAACACTGAAGCTTTCTTT. Protein: CASSGAKNTEAFF.

This chain connects TRBV19 to TRBJ2-5, with 10 bases lining up with TRBD1. V dropped 4 bases and J dropped 8; count of bases not matched to a gene: 7. Looked up from germline, CDR1 is LNHDA and CDR2 is SQIVND (reference sequence). This CDR3 region has 14 residues. The CDR3 DNA reads TGTGCCAGTAGTAGATCGGGACAGGGGAACACCCAGTACTTC. This encodes CASSRSGQGNTQYF. The whole variable domain, remainder taken from reference TRBV19 and TRBJ2-5, is DGGITQSPKYLFRKEGQNVTLSCEQNLNHDAMYWYRQDPGQGLRLIYYSQIVNDFQKGDIAEGYSVSREKKESFPLTVTSAQKNPTAFYLCASSRSGQGNTQYFGPGTRLLVL.

The chain recombines TRBV5-6 with TRBJ1-2; D is perhaps TRBD1 (5 bases). Per the germline V gene, CDR1 is SGHDT and CDR2 is YYEEEE. The length of the CDR3 is 15 residues. V dropped 0 bases and J dropped 7 bases, with 16 bases sitting between them. CDR3 in DNA: TGTGCCAGCAGCTTGGGAGCGGGGACTTCTCGTGGCTACACCTTC. This encodes CASSLGAGTSRGYTF.

V usage is TRBV7-3 and J usage is TRBJ2-6, with 8 positions matching TRBD1. The V gene's germline CDR1 is SGHTA and CDR2 FQGTGA. The CDR3 is 18 amino acids. V lost 6 bases, J lost 1 base, and 11 bases stayed unmatched. Here the CDR3 DNA reads TGTGCCAGCAGTTCGACAGGGGTGCTAAGTTCTGGGGCCAACGTCCTGACTTTC. Its translation: CASSSTGVLSSGANVLTF.

The chain combines TRBV10-3 with TRBJ1-5, with D maybe TRBD1 (5 bases). Germline V lookup: CDR1 ENHRY, CDR2 SYGVKD. Trimming took off 3 bases at V and 7 bases at J, with 13 bases between the two ends. This CDR3 is 14 amino acids long. CDR3 amino acids: CAISEGRGGQPQHF. CDR3 nucleotide sequence: TGTGCCATCAGTGAAGGTCGCGGGGGACAGCCCCAGCATTTT.

The V call is TRBV2, the J call TRBJ2-5; 7 nucleotides match TRBD2. J lost 5 bases, V lost 6 bases, and 12 bases had no gene match. This CDR3 is built from 15 residues. CDR1 and CDR2 from the germline V gene are SNHLY and FYNNEI. CDR3 sequence: CASRQTSTDGETQYF. DNA of the CDR3: TGTGCCAGCAGGCAGACTAGCACGGATGGGGAGACCCAGTACTTC.

The V gene is TRBV18, the J gene TRBJ2-5; weak D call: TRBD1 (6 bases). The CDR3 is 13 residues long. Germline V lookup: CDR1 KGHSH, CDR2 LQKENI. The germline V and J ends were trimmed by 5 bases and 5 bases, with 12 bases remaining between them. DNA for the CDR3: TGTGCCAGCTCAGAACAGGGTACGGAGACCCAGTACTTC. It encodes CASSEQGTETQYF.

V usage is TRBV30 and J usage is TRBJ2-7, with 12 bases matching TRBD2. There are 17 residues in the CDR3. The V and J ends lost 0 bases and 6 bases, in that order; junction bases with no gene match: 12. CDR1 is GTSNPN, CDR2 SVGIG, per germline (reference sequence). CDR3 sequence: CAWSVVASGGAGGEQYF. The CDR3 nucleotides read TGTGCCTGGAGTGTAGTCGCTAGCGGGGGGGCCGGGGGCGAGCAGTACTTC.

The chain uses TRBV28 and TRBJ1-2, with D unresolved. CDR3 length equals 13 residues. Germline V CDR1 and CDR2: MDHEN, SYDVKM. V was trimmed by 4 bases and J by 4 bases, leaving 10 bases between them. CDR3 sequence (DNA): TGTGCCAGCAGTTCCCCCCCGGGCTATGGCTACACCTTC. Its protein is CASSSPPGYGYTF.

The rearrangement uses TRBV9 and TRBJ2-3; TRBD2 agrees at 7 bases. Looked up from germline, CDR1 is SGDLS and CDR2 is YYNGEE. V shed 3 bases, J shed 2 bases, and the junction held 6 bases outside the gene matches. This CDR3 is 15 amino acids long. The CDR3 region is CASSARDYSTDTQYF. CDR3 DNA sequence: TGTGCCAGCAGCGCCCGGGACTATTCCACAGATACGCAGTATTTT.

The CDR3 sequence: CASRSTGVPDTQYF. The CDR3 coding sequence is TGTGCCAGCAGATCTACAGGGGTCCCAGATACGCAGTATTTT. The V call is TRBV7-8, the J call TRBJ2-3; 7 bases fit TRBD1. V was pared by 6 bases and J by 4 bases, with 7 bases of the junction left unmatched. This CDR3 contains 14 residues. The germline CDR1 and CDR2 sequences are SGHVS and FQNEAQ.

In this sample, this clone turned up a few times. The gene calls are TRBV7-2 and TRBJ1-2; 8 nucleotides agree with TRBD1. The CDR3 contains 15 residues. Trimming cost V 1 base and J 6 bases; bases outside gene matches: 7. Germline V gene lookup returns CDR1 SGHTA and CDR2 FQGNSA. CDR3 nucleotide sequence: TGTGCCAGCAGCTTAGTACAGGGGGTTAAGAATGGCTACACCTTC. Translating gives CASSLVQGVKNGYTF.

The rearrangement uses TRBV11-2 and TRBJ2-7, with 7 bases identical to TRBD2. Trimming cost V 5 bases and J 7 bases; bases outside gene matches: 5. Germline V gives CDR1 SGHAT, CDR2 FQNNGV. The CDR3 spans 12 residues. DNA for the CDR3: TGTGCCAGCAGCCAGGGAGGGTGGGAGCAGTACTTC. It translates to CASSQGGWEQYF.

DNA of the CDR3: TGTGCCAGCAGCTTGTGGACTAGCGGATACAATGAGCAGTTCTTC. As protein: CASSLWTSGYNEQFF. This chain connects TRBV5-4 to TRBJ2-1; 10 bases are shared with TRBD2. CDR3 length equals 15 residues. V was pared by 1 base and J by 4 bases, with 2 bases of the junction left unmatched. The germline gives CDR1 SGHNT, CDR2 YYREEE (reference sequence).

This chain links TRBV27 with TRBJ2-2, with no clear D. Germline V lookup: CDR1 MNHEY, CDR2 SMNVEV (reference sequence). The CDR3 sequence is 15 residues long. Trimming took off 2 bases at V and 0 bases at J, with 7 bases between the two ends. CDR3 protein: CASSLKSTNTGELFF. The CDR3, as DNA: TGTGCCAGCAGTTTAAAGAGCACGAACACCGGGGAGCTGTTTTTT.

This rearrangement joins TRBV5-1 to TRBJ2-7; D unresolved. Germline loops: CDR1 SGHRS, CDR2 YFSETQ. V was trimmed by 5 bases and J by 4 bases, leaving 13 bases between them. The CDR3 runs to 13 residues. CDR3 region: CASSPEPQYEQYF. The CDR3 nucleotides are TGCGCCAGCAGTCCGGAGCCCCAATACGAGCAGTACTTC.

This rearrangement joins TRBV5-1 to TRBJ1-2; D unresolved. This CDR3 has 12 amino acids. Trimming removed 2 bases at V and 8 bases at J, with 10 bases between. CDR1 is SGHRS and CDR2 is YFSETQ in the germline V gene. Here the CDR3 DNA reads TGCGCCAGCAGCTTCGCAAGAGAGGGCTACACCTTC. It codes for CASSFAREGYTF.

This chain connects TRBV7-9 to TRBJ1-2; 11 bases are shared with TRBD1. Germline lookup yields CDR1 SEHNR and CDR2 FQNEAQ (reference sequence). V was pared by 1 base and J by 4 bases, with 5 bases of the junction left unmatched. The CDR3 totals 16 residues. CDR3 sequence (DNA): TGTGCCAGCAGCTTAGGGGGACAGGGGGGGGCCTATGGCTACACCTTC. It encodes CASSLGGQGGAYGYTF.

The CDR3 DNA is TGTGCCAGCAGCCAAGATATGACGGGAGGACGGGGAGGCTACACCTTC. This gives the protein CASSQDMTGGRGGYTF. The V call is TRBV4-2, the J call TRBJ1-2; D is unclear. The V end lost 0 bases, the J end lost 8 bases, and 19 bases lay between the germline ends. The CDR3 contains 16 residues. CDR1 and CDR2 (germline): LGHNA, YNFKEQ.

The chain uses TRBV7-8 and TRBJ2-7, with 7 bases that match TRBD1. This CDR3 contains 14 residues. CDR1 and CDR2 (germline): SGHVS, FQNEAQ. Germline trimming cut 4 bases from V and 1 base from J; bases unmatched to any gene: 4. The DNA of the CDR3 is TGTGCCAGCAGCTACCGGGACAGATCCTACGAGCAGTACTTC. Protein: CASSYRDRSYEQYF.

V is TRBV9 and J is TRBJ1-3; unclear D gene. Trimming cost V 0 bases and J 0 bases, with 4 bases left between them. Per the germline V gene, CDR1 is SGDLS and CDR2 is YYNGEE. The CDR3 consists of 14 residues. CDR3 region: CASSVAGSGNTIYF. The CDR3 DNA is TGTGCCAGCAGCGTAGCGGGCTCTGGAAACACCATATATTTT.

The rearrangement uses TRBV19 and TRBJ2-3, with D uncertain. From germline, CDR1 is LNHDA and CDR2 SQIVND (reference sequence). There are 13 residues in the CDR3. The V and J ends lost 3 bases and 3 bases respectively, with 7 bases between them. CDR3 region: CASSMRQTDTQYF. As DNA, the CDR3 is TGTGCCAGTAGTATGAGACAAACAGATACGCAGTATTTT.

The chain carries TRBV10-3 and TRBJ1-1, with D possibly matching TRBD1 (5 bases). Per the germline V gene, CDR1 is ENHRY and CDR2 is SYGVKD. V dropped 7 bases and J dropped 0 bases, with 12 bases sitting between them. The CDR3 runs to 14 residues. The CDR3 nucleotides are TGTGCCATCAAAGACACAGGAGTGAACACTGAAGCTTTCTTT. This sequence encodes CAIKDTGVNTEAFF.

The chain has TRBV10-2 and TRBJ2-1, with TRBD2 matching over 7 bases. J lost 10 bases, V lost 6 bases, and 6 bases had no gene match. Germline values: CDR1 WSHSY, CDR2 SAAADI. The CDR3 is 12 amino acids. CDR3: CASRQTSEEQFF. Here the CDR3 DNA reads TGCGCCAGCAGACAAACTAGCGAAGAGCAGTTCTTC.

This clone occurred once. The chain recombines TRBV4-2 with TRBJ1-3; D perhaps matches TRBD1 (5 bases). V lost 1 base and J lost 0, with 16 bases in between. In germline, CDR1 is LGHNA, CDR2 YNFKEQ. This CDR3 region has 18 residues. Written as DNA, the CDR3 is TGTGCCAGCAGCCAAGGAACACGACAGCAAGACTCTGGAAACACCATATATTTT. Encoded protein: CASSQGTRQQDSGNTIYF.